This entry is about one TCR beta chain. The antigen is unknown. This entry is derived from a study of T cell responses to AZD1222 COVID-19 vaccine. For the study at large: Investigators merged groups given second doses at roughly 4 or roughly 12 weeks.

Assay: immunoSEQ multiplex PCR; the TCRdb copy retains only in-frame clones and omits some. The table has roughly 120,000 clones, more than 85% seen once; the top ten hold under 3.5%. This CDR3 comprises 15 residues. The V gene lost 3 bases and the J gene lost 3 bases, with 15 bases spanning the gap. Germline CDR1 DFQATT, CDR2 SNEGSKA (reference sequence). Study-wide results and caveats: Sampling captured repertoires only after the peak T cell response. Baseline serostatus was positive in only a handful of AZD1222 recipients.

This material consisted of peripheral blood, taken on day 0 of AZD1222 vaccination. The chain has TRBV20-1 and TRBJ2-1, with D possibly matching TRBD2 (5 bases). The TCR originated in an adult in good health. Here the CDR3 reads CSASPLATNYNEQFF. The DNA for the CDR3 is TGCAGTGCTAGTCCTTTAGCGACAAACTACAATGAGCAGTTCTTC.